Following are 2 T cell receptor beta chains from one sample sequenced in a study of T cell repertoires in cytomegalovirus infection. TCRdb reprocessed the reads with MiXCR, giving one entry per CDR3 protein. Of 680,000 or so distinct CDR3 sequences in the sample, around 31% are singletons; the top ten hold about 18%. Their specific antigens are unknown. Material: cultured PBMCs, obtained from culture after CMV antigen stimulation. The receptors come from a human donor in good health (CMV status not recorded). Some clones in this sample may be carry-over from other donors' samples.

J is TRBJ2-1 and V is TRBV24-1; D gene uncertain. Trimming removed 4 bases from V and 8 bases from J, with 17 bases in between. The CDR3 totals 15 residues. The germline CDR1 and CDR2 sequences are KGHDR and SFDVKD. The CDR3 bases are TGTGCCACCAGTGACCCTACGGACCTTGCCCATGAGCAGTTCTTC. It is translated as CATSDPTDLAHEQFF.

The V call is TRBV6-6, the J call TRBJ2-4, with D perhaps matching TRBD2 (5 bases). CDR1 is MNHNY and CDR2 is SVGAGI in the germline V gene (reference sequence). CDR3 size: 12 residues. CDR3: CASRGIKNIQYF. The CDR3 coding sequence is TGTGCTTCCCGGGGAATCAAAAACATTCAGTACTTC.